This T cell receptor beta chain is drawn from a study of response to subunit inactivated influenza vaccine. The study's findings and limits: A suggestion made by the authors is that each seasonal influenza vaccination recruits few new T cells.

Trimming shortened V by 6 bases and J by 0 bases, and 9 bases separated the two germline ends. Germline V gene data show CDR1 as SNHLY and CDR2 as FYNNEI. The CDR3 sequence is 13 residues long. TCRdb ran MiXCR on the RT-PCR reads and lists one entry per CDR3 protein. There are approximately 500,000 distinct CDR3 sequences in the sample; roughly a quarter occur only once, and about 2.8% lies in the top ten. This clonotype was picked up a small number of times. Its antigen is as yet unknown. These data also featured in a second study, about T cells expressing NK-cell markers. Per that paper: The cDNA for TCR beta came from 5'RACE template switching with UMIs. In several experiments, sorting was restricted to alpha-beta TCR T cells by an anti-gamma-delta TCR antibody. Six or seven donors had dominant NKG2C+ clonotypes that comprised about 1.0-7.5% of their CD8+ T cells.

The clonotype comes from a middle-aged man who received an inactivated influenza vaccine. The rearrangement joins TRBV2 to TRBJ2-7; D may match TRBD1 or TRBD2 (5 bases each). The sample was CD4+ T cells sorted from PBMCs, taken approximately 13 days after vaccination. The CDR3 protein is CASRPGASYEQYF. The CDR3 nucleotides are TGTGCCAGCAGACCCGGGGCCTCCTACGAGCAGTACTTC.